The subject of this entry is one TCR beta chain. Authors' methods: Cell counts per sample came from amplifying reference gene primers. The assay was immunoSEQ multiplex PCR, and TCRdb's table has in-frame clones only and misses some. Clone size and V and J calls were adopted from that table, with D and trimming inferred from the DNA. The table includes 80,000 or so clones, around 90% detected once. These data originate in a study of blood T cell repertoires in COVID-19. Study information: Collection of acute and convalescent COVID-19 samples took place in the United States, Italy and Spain. Sample material is recorded as cDNA or gDNA derived from T cells, B-cell-depleted T cells, or PBMCs.

V was trimmed by 5 bases and J by 0 bases, leaving 16 bases between them. From germline, CDR1 is SNHLY and CDR2 FYNNEI. The CDR3 is made up of 16 amino acids. The source is a man in his forties or fifties with acute or convalescent COVID-19. Sequenced: peripheral blood. The gene calls are TRBV2 and TRBJ1-1, with D tentatively TRBD1 (6 bases). The chain's CDR3 is CASSSPFGTLNTEAFF. As DNA, the CDR3 is TGTGCCAGCAGTAGCCCTTTTGGGACACTGAACACTGAAGCTTTCTTT.